This TCR beta chain was observed in a study of cytomegalovirus exposure and HLA in healthy donors (dated by TCRdb to 2017 to 2019). Background on the whole study: An earlier analysis of some 500 of the donors reported 250 to 300 Gb of sequence data and around 120 million unique TCR beta sequences from roughly 180 million T cells. The aim of the study was to test whether cataloging public T cell receptors could identify signatures of past pathogen exposure. Typing coverage varied by locus: roughly 620-640 donors for A, B, C, DRB1 and DQB1; approximately 520 for DQA1; about 570 for DPA1; roughly 470 for DPB1. Rather than drawing on any new phenotypic data, the later analysis identified candidate immune exposures from TCR beta sequences and the way those sequences occurred across donors. A later analysis re-analyzed previously published TCR beta repertoires from several hundred donors and added high-resolution HLA genotyping to study TCR occurrence patterns. In addition to the first cohort of approximately 650 subjects, a separate validation cohort of 120 different subjects was used. An early release that covered roughly 600 HLA-typed donors contained around 300 gigabases of sequencing data and 70 million to 100 million unique TCR sequences. To decide whether each TCR beta V gene segment behaved as functional or pseudogenic, an earlier analysis of 587 of the donors relied on high-throughput TCR beta sequencing. The genetic ancestry cluster associated with self-reported Caucasian donors included over 80% of the roughly 360 genotyped donors. Donor age, sex, ethnicity and CMV serostatus were compiled together with the repertoire data. Four to six DR-DQ haplotypes were handled as single units for association and clustering, since linkage in the cohort was strong. Both class I and class II loci were covered by HLA typing, at four-digit resolution. To predict cytomegalovirus infection status, the study combined high-throughput TCR immunosequencing, statistical association of individual TCRs with disease status, and machine learning. Using immunosequencing, the study profiled T cell repertoires from 666 subjects and related those repertoires to cytomegalovirus serostatus. A later genetic analysis took genome-wide SNP genotypes for about 65% of the 666 donors and used that subset as a discovery cohort. All discovery cohort repertoires had been generated using a single sequencing platform. Among 300 to 500 genotyped donors of the cohort, an average of approximately 240,000 unique TCR beta nucleotide sequences was sequenced per donor, of which approximately 18% were non-productive. Overall study outcomes, separate from this receptor: Most TCR sequences were observed very rarely across donors, whereas some public TCRs were present in many individuals. According to a later analysis, most CMV-associated TCR beta chains appeared to be HLA-restricted, and the HLA associations seemed to be driven largely by CMV exposure. A later analysis found that HLA-associated TCR beta chains were more clonally expanded and had lower generation probabilities than equally common non-associated chains. Strong co-occurrence of HLA alleles, especially DR and DQ, made assigning TCR associations to individual alleles difficult. In vitro tests confirmed that a few of the cytomegalovirus-associated TCR beta chains recognize cytomegalovirus antigens. Only TCR beta chains were sequenced in this cohort, and the absence of alpha or paired-chain data limited detectable features. The study listed approximately 160 TCR beta chains as associated with cytomegalovirus. In both the original and validation cohorts, the classifier was reported to diagnose cytomegalovirus status with high specificity and sensitivity. Because some donors lacked HLA typing at each locus, the association tests relied only on the typed subset. In an earlier analysis of 587 of the donors, most TCR beta V segments appeared in productive rearrangements about 87% or about 30% of the time, broadly matching IMGT annotations. The authors suggested that the approach could potentially be generalized to other disease states and immunological phenotypes. Some IMGT-functional V segments, including TRBV6-2 and TRBV6-3, could not be distinguished by the 87-base-pair reads and were therefore excluded. In a later analysis, several top co-occurrence clusters were reported to appear linked to parvovirus B19, influenza, CMV and Epstein-Barr virus. The sequencing pipeline was judged likely to have produced a cluster of highly shared sequence variants as a technical artifact. A later analysis associated approximately 17,000 TCR beta sequences with specific HLA alleles at a false discovery rate of 0.05. A later genetic analysis associated a missense DCLRE1C variant with V-gene and J-gene trimming of TCR beta chains, and an independent cohort replicated the association. Linkage disequilibrium might explain the correlated functional status among segregating V segments, but an unknown experimental factor could not be excluded. The only immune exposure information available for the cohort was CMV serostatus. Roughly uniform sequencing depth across donors was assumed in presence/absence analyses, although this assumption may not hold. In a later analysis, the rate of TCR association differed among HLA loci, with DRB1 alleles having the most associated TCRs and HLA-C alleles having the fewest. Approximately 16 rarely observed V segments, including chromosome 9 orphons, were excluded from the earlier analysis of approximately 600 of the donors because counts were too low. A further reported finding was that TCR beta sequences accurately predicted the HLA-A and HLA-B alleles for most subjects in the first cohort. A later genetic analysis reported fewer N-insertions in productive TCRs among donors in an Asian-associated ancestry cluster than the roughly 640-donor mean.

As for this clone: Its target antigen remains unknown. One base away there is no much larger clone; base qualities are not given.

The cohort consisted of hundreds of healthy bone marrow donors. At the time of sampling, every cohort member was nominally healthy, though immune exposures that went unrecorded were likely present. The donor was CMV seronegative and belonged to the group of 350 to 400 seronegative cohort members. Every donor gave a peripheral blood sample, and the peripheral blood mononuclear cells from that sample were used for TCR beta sequencing. The Qiagen DNeasy Blood Extraction Kit was used to extract genomic DNA from the blood cell samples. Libraries were built with the immunoSEQ multiplex PCR assay. A mixture of 60 forward primers for TCR Vbeta segments and 13 reverse primers for TCR Jbeta segments was used in the multiplex PCR. Amplification of the CDR3 region of rearranged TCR beta genes was performed with a multiplex PCR assay on genomic DNA. The amplified TCR beta libraries were sequenced on the Illumina HiSeq System as 87-base-pair reads. As for the original processing: In a later analysis, roughly 80 million unique TCR beta chains were counted across the approximately 670 repertoires, and approximately 9.9 million of these chains were shared by at least two donors. Raw reads were error-corrected and collapsed into unique sequences with a nearest-neighbor algorithm that merged closely related sequences to remove PCR and sequencing errors. To assign V, D and J gene segments, CDR3 sequences were aligned to IMGT reference sequences. For a sequence to be retained, a match of at least six nucleotides was required to both a V gene segment and a J gene segment. A rearrangement was called productive if the CDR3 had no stop codons and remained in frame with V and J, and every other rearrangement was called non-productive. Following IMGT convention, CDR3 was defined as the stretch from the second conserved V-encoded cysteine to the conserved J-encoded phenylalanine. In an earlier analysis of some 550 of the donors, sequences lacking an unambiguous match to a single V gene segment were excluded. In an earlier analysis of almost 600 of the donors, a V segment was called functional when productive rearrangements were above 56.7%, and segregating when the standard deviation between donors exceeded 5%. A statistical classification framework was built to diagnose cytomegalovirus status from the catalog of TCR beta chain sequences. In a later analysis, TCR nucleotide sequences were compared against IMGT/GENE-DB human TR gene sequences so that V and J genes could be assigned. In a later analysis, CDR3 sequences and most-parsimonious VDJ recombination scenarios were assigned using the TCRdist pipeline. In a later analysis, each TCR beta chain was defined by its CDR3 amino acid sequence together with its V-gene family, and reads lacking a unique V-gene family were excluded. A later analysis removed 592 highly shared, low-generation-probability nucleotide sequences to deal with suspected cross-contamination and a sequencing artifact. In a later analysis, a clonal expansion index was calculated for each public chain from normalized within-repertoire ranks of inferred template counts. A later analysis computed generation probabilities with a VDJ recombination model fitted to out-of-frame rearrangements, and checked the results against IGoR. Hypergeometric tests were used in a later analysis to score TCR-TCR, TCR-HLA and TCR-CMV co-occurrence, with a repertoire-size bias correction applied to the TCR pairs. A later analysis estimated false discovery rates by permuting HLA or CMV assignments 20 times. In a later analysis, co-occurring TCRs were grouped using DBSCAN, and TCRdist sequence similarity was added for clustering within HLA-allele-positive subsets. For co-occurrence clustering, repertoires with fewer than 30,000 or more than 120,000 public chains were excluded, along with 4 to 6 repertoires with anomalous nucleotide sharing. The source is immuneACCESS, and TCRdb retained only in-frame sequences with V and J called. Part of the clones is not carried over; for the studies checked, unresolved V genes explain less than half of this, and the remainder is unexplained. Clonal size and the V and J genes are those of that table, whereas D and trimming came from the DNA. Recorded for this sample are some 180,000 clones; roughly three quarters of them occurred a single time. Around 3% of the sample rests with the top ten.

There are 14 amino acids in the CDR3, from cysteine to phenylalanine inclusive. Solely the CDR3 DNA is kept, with 42 bases framed from the first base. Taken from the germline V gene, the CDR1 and CDR2 loops are MDHEN and SYDVKM. Cut back by 7 bases and 0 bases, the V and J ends lie 7 bases apart. The specimen sequenced was PBMCs. Rearrangement joined TRBV28 to TRBJ1-6, with the D gene call left open. This TCR was recovered from a male donor in good health and CMV-seronegative. The CDR3 amino acid sequence is: CASTTSSYNSPLHF. The DNA is TGTGCCAGCACCACCAGCTCCTATAATTCACCCCTCCACTTT.